Included here is one TCR beta chain sequence, with context. What it binds is unknown. This sample is drawn from a study of T cells after posttransplantation cyclophosphamide. Study results and limitations: Donor CD8+ memory clones often dominated recipient blood repertoires at later times. Skin or GI-infiltrating T cells shared few TRB sequences with blood. After PTCy, TRB diversity resembled that of CNI/methotrexate controls.

The data were produced by immunoSEQ multiplex PCR, yet TCRdb's version contains in-frame clones alone and is incomplete. Of roughly 3,400 clones in the sample, about 80% were seen once. This clonotype was sampled from a woman aged 60-75 years in good health, CMV-negative, and a related stem cell transplant donor. What was sequenced was memory CD8+ T cells sorted from blood.

CDR3 nucleotides: TGTGCCAGCAGCCTAGCGGGTGGTAGTGCAGATACGCAGTATTTT. Its translation is CASSLAGGSADTQYF. This chain joins TRBV2 and TRBJ2-3; TRBD2 aligns across 8 bases. The CDR3 sequence is 15 residues long. The J segment lost 4 bases and the V segment lost 6 bases, leaving 9 bases of the junction unmatched. Germline V gives CDR1 SNHLY, CDR2 FYNNEI.